These 15 T cell receptor beta chains were sequenced from one sample in a study of T cells in Graves' hyperthyroidism and ophthalmopathy. The CDR3 regions of TCR beta were amplified from RNA transcripts. HTBI primers were used for first-round RT-PCR of the TCR CDR3. TCRdb reprocessed the multiplex PCR reads via MiXCR and lists one record per CDR3 protein. Here the sample spans approximately 530,000 distinct CDR3 sequences, 16% being singletons. Sequenced: blood. The receptors were gathered from a woman aged 18-30 years with Graves' hyperthyroidism.

This clonotype was recorded a few times. The genes are TRBV6-1 and TRBJ2-1; either TRBD1 or TRBD2 may fit D (5 bases each). The germline V gene encodes CDR1 MNHNS and CDR2 SASEGT. CDR3 size: 13 residues. Trimming shortened V by 5 bases and J by 7 bases, and 12 bases separated the two germline ends. CDR3 sequence reads: CASSSVGENEQFF. In DNA form, the CDR3 reads TGTGCCAGCAGTTCTGTAGGGGAGAATGAGCAGTTCTTC.

This clonotype showed up many times. V and J are TRBV2 and TRBJ1-4; 9 bases align to TRBD1. The V and J ends lost 5 bases and 3 bases, in that order; junction bases with no gene match: 1. The V gene's germline CDR1 is SNHLY and CDR2 FYNNEI. CDR3 length: 14 amino acids. CDR3 in DNA: TGTGCCAGCAGTCGACAGGGGGCTAATGAAAAACTGTTTTTT. Its protein is CASSRQGANEKLFF.

The chain links TRBV25-1 to TRBJ2-5, with TRBD2 matching over 10 bases. CDR3 length: 18 residues. Germline CDR1 is MGHDK and CDR2 is SYGVNS. Trimming removed 2 bases from V and 1 base from J; junction bases left unmatched: 10. CDR3 loop: CASSEGVAGGTSQETQYF. The CDR3 DNA sequence: TGTGCCAGCAGTGAAGGGGTAGCGGGGGGAACATCCCAAGAGACCCAGTACTTC.

This clonotype was detected many times. This chain joins TRBV12-3 or TRBV12-4 and TRBJ1-1; D call uncertain. The germline V and J ends were trimmed by 0 bases and 5 bases, with 7 bases remaining between them. The length of the CDR3 is 13 residues. CDR3 protein: CASSLAIATEAFF. The CDR3 DNA sequence: TGTGCCAGCAGTTTAGCTATCGCAACTGAAGCTTTCTTT.

Ten or more counts support this clonotype. The CDR3 DNA follows: TGTGCCAGCAGTTCCACGGGCGAGACCCAGTACTTC. This gives the protein CASSSTGETQYF. The chain has TRBV12-3 or TRBV12-4 and TRBJ2-5, with unresolved D. Trimming took off 4 bases at V and 5 bases at J, with 8 bases between the two ends. This CDR3 is 12 amino acids long.

This clonotype has more than one count but fewer than ten. This chain uses TRBV5-1 with TRBJ1-3; D perhaps matches TRBD1 (5 bases). With 1 base removed from V and 4 bases from J, the gap between germline ends came to 21 bases. Germline assignment: CDR1 SGHRS and CDR2 YFSETQ. CDR3 size: 18 residues. CDR3 amino acids: CASSLSGTAVGSGNTIYF. As DNA, the CDR3 is TGCGCCAGCAGCTTGTCCGGGACCGCCGTCGGGTCCGGAAACACCATATATTTT.

The J gene is TRBJ1-2, the V gene TRBV10-3; 9 nucleotides agree with TRBD1. Germline V lookup: CDR1 ENHRY, CDR2 SYGVKD. The trim removed 10 bases at V and 5 bases at J, leaving 5 bases unmatched. The CDR3 length is 12 residues. The CDR3 nucleotides read TGTGCCACCGGCGGGACAGGGTATGGCTACACCTTC. Its translation is CATGGTGYGYTF.

This clonotype has only a few counts. The junction and the germline gene differ at one end; a read error may be behind it. The rearrangement joins TRBV7-3 to TRBJ2-5; D is ambiguous. The CDR3 has 13 residues. Germline V lookup: CDR1 SGHTA, CDR2 FQGTGA. The CDR3 DNA reads as TGTGCCGGCAGCTTGGGCGATAAAGAGACCCAGTACTTC. It specifies CAGSLGDKETQYF.

The CDR3 is CASSLVREGHSTDTQYF. CDR3 DNA sequence: TGCGCCAGCAGCTTGGTGCGGGAGGGCCACAGCACAGATACGCAGTATTTT. The chain joins TRBV5-1 to TRBJ2-3; 9 positions agree with TRBD2. J gave up 0 bases and V 0 bases, and 5 bases lay outside the gene matches. This CDR3 region has 17 residues. Germline CDR1 reads SGHRS; CDR2 reads YFSETQ.

This clonotype was counted many times. J is TRBJ1-1 and V is TRBV7-2; D is unclear. The CDR3 is 14 residues long. Germline assignment: CDR1 SGHTA and CDR2 FQGNSA. The germline V and J ends were trimmed by 5 bases and 1 base, with 11 bases remaining between them. CDR3 DNA: TGTGCCAGCAGCCCTTTCCAAACGAACACTGAAGCTTTCTTT. Amino acid sequence: CASSPFQTNTEAFF.

This clonotype appeared many times. The V and J genes are TRBV2 and TRBJ1-2; 7 nucleotides match TRBD1. The ends lost 6 bases at V and 1 base at J; junction bases unmatched: 2. The CDR3 is 13 residues long. Germline CDR1 and CDR2: SNHLY and FYNNEI. The CDR3 DNA reads TGTGCCAGCAGCCGGGACAGTAACTATGGCTACACCTTC. This sequence encodes CASSRDSNYGYTF.

The gene calls are TRBV5-1 and TRBJ2-7; 11 bases match TRBD2. V dropped 0 bases and J dropped 7; count of bases not matched to a gene: 9. Looked up from germline, CDR1 is SGHRS and CDR2 is YFSETQ. The CDR3 runs to 16 residues. The CDR3 sequence is CASSLDLAGGPGEQYF. The CDR3 nucleotides are TGCGCCAGCAGCTTGGATTTAGCGGGAGGGCCGGGAGAGCAGTACTTC.

V usage is TRBV20-1 and J usage is TRBJ2-3, with D possibly being TRBD1 or TRBD2 (6 bases each). This CDR3 spans 17 amino acids. The V and J ends lost 0 bases and 3 bases respectively, with 19 bases between them. Looked up from germline, CDR1 is DFQATT and CDR2 is SNEGSKA (reference sequence). The CDR3 DNA reads as TGCAGTGCTAGAGAAGGGGGGACTTGGGCAGCAACAGATACGCAGTATTTT. Its translation: CSAREGGTWAATDTQYF.

This clonotype was seen at least ten times. The rearrangement links TRBV4-3 to TRBJ2-3; D is possibly TRBD1 or TRBD2 (5 bases each). V lost 0 bases, J lost 6 bases, and 10 bases lay in between. This CDR3 comprises 14 residues. CDR1 and CDR2 (germline): LGHNA, YSLEER. For the CDR3, the DNA is TGCGCCAGCAGCCAAGATGGGGGTACGGATACGCAGTATTTT. Its translation is CASSQDGGTDTQYF.

Regarding this clonotype: This clone may be a read error of a much larger clone one base away. V and J are TRBV20-1 and TRBJ2-4; no firm D call. The J call is in doubt because the DNA end fits TRBJ2-1 better. The CDR3 has 13 amino acids. Germline assignment: CDR1 DFQATT and CDR2 SNEGSKA (reference sequence). CDR3 nucleotides: TGCAGTGCTAGTACCAGATATAAAAACATTCAGTTCTTC. Its translation: CSASTRYKNIQFF.